This T cell receptor beta chain is drawn from a study of glioma-infiltrating T cells. Trimming took 3 bases from V and 2 from J, leaving 2 bases between them. This CDR3 is built from 11 residues. The germline CDR1 and CDR2 sequences are LNHNV and YYDKDF (reference sequence). Study conclusions and caveats: Non-neoplastic patients had below-expected tissue-blood divergence, while all gliomas exceeded expectation. Tissue and blood shared very few CDR3 sequences.

This clonotype was observed many times. Its specificity is unknown. TCR alpha and beta CDR3 regions were amplified from RNA using iRepertoire nested multiplex PCR. TCRdb re-derived calls from the multiplex PCR reads in MiXCR, one entry per CDR3 protein. The sample holds approximately 89,000 distinct CDR3 sequences, 20% to 25% seen once. The chain carries TRBV15 and TRBJ2-7; D not resolved. The receptor comes from a human donor with low-grade glioma or glioblastoma, undergoing nonglioma brain surgery, or in good health (not recorded which). Input material: glioma tissue, nonneoplastic brain tissue, or PBMCs (not recorded which). CDR3: CATSSAYEQYF. CDR3 nucleotides: TGTGCCACCAGCAGTGCCTACGAGCAGTACTTC.